The table lists the clone carrying this T cell receptor beta chain with a few counts. This specimen belongs to a study of Tregs in tolerant kidney transplant recipients. Using immunoSEQ multiplex PCR, the repertoire was profiled, and TCRdb retains in-frame clones only, with some absent. The table shows around 61,000 clones, with over 75% occurring only once. Germline V gene lookup returns CDR1 LGHNA and CDR2 YNFKEQ. The CDR3 length is 13 residues. The V gene lost 1 base and the J gene lost 5 bases, with 5 bases spanning the gap. The nonmyeloablative bone marrow transplants came from related graft donors, with transient mixed chimerism.

The clonotype originates from a human patient who received a combined kidney and bone marrow transplant. Some T cells could come from the graft donor. The sample in question was CD4+ T cells from blood (PBMCs), obtained 6 months after the transplant. The chain carries TRBV4-2 and TRBJ1-4; no reliable D call. CDR3 region: CASSQGPNEKLFF. The DNA of the CDR3 is TGTGCCAGCAGCCAAGGGCCCAATGAAAAACTGTTTTTT.